Below, 14 T cell receptor beta chains from the same sample are listed, as sequenced in a study of T-cell memory formation after mild COVID-19. TCRdb passed the 5' RACE reads through MiXCR, listing each CDR3 protein once. The top ten hold roughly an eighth of the sample, which has fewer than 450,000 distinct CDR3 sequences, approximately 21% seen once. The material sequenced was PBMCs or a T cell subset sorted from them (not recorded which). These receptors all come from an adult woman who had mild COVID-19 (a few samples of this study predate the infection). Cell type and time point are not known.

This clonotype showed up just a few times. The chain uses TRBV4-2 and TRBJ1-6; D is ambiguous. V was pared by 1 base and J by 6 bases, with 4 bases between. CDR3 length equals 13 residues. Germline V CDR1 and CDR2: LGHNA, YNFKEQ. CDR3 amino acids: CASSQVSNSPLHF. The CDR3 DNA is TGTGCCAGCAGCCAAGTTTCTAATTCACCCCTCCACTTT.

This clonotype occurred a few times. The CDR3 loop reads CASSPTENEAFF. CDR3 DNA sequence: TGTGCCAGCTCACCGACAGAAAATGAAGCTTTCTTT. The J gene is TRBJ1-1, the V gene TRBV18, with D tentatively TRBD1 (5 bases). CDR1 KGHSH and CDR2 LQKENI come from the germline V gene. This CDR3 contains 12 residues. V lost 3 bases to trimming and J lost 7 bases, with 9 bases between them.

The chain employs TRBV5-5 and TRBJ1-6; D is possibly TRBD1 (5 bases). This CDR3 is 15 amino acids long. The germline V gene encodes CDR1 SGHKS and CDR2 YYEKEE (reference sequence). V gave up 0 bases and J gave up 7 bases, with 11 bases separating them. CDR3 region: CASSLARTTNSPLHF. The CDR3 DNA sequence: TGTGCCAGCAGCTTGGCCCGGACAACCAATTCACCCCTCCACTTT.

This chain connects TRBV30 to TRBJ2-1; no clear D gene. Deletions cut 4 bases from V and 9 bases from J, with 10 bases between. CDR3 length equals 11 residues. Per the germline V gene, CDR1 is GTSNPN and CDR2 is SVGIG (reference sequence). CDR3 bases: TGTGCCTGGATAGAACGGGTTGAGCAGTTCTTC. It encodes CAWIERVEQFF.

J is TRBJ1-4 and V is TRBV29-1; no firm D call. CDR1 SQVTM and CDR2 ANQGSEA come from the germline V gene. This CDR3 has 11 amino acids. V shed 3 bases and J shed 7 bases, with 6 bases lying between them. The CDR3 DNA reads as TGCAGCGTTGAGCGAGGTGAAAAACTGTTTTTT. Translated: CSVERGEKLFF.

This clonotype showed up just a few times. The gene calls are TRBV7-2 and TRBJ2-1; no clear D gene. This CDR3 is built from 15 residues. Germline V lookup: CDR1 SGHTA, CDR2 FQGNSA. V lost 5 bases to trimming and J lost 1 base, with 12 bases between them. The DNA for the CDR3 is TGTGCCAGCAGCCTATTCTACGGGTCCTACAATGAGCAGTTCTTC. The encoded protein is CASSLFYGSYNEQFF.

This clonotype was recorded a few times. The chain couples TRBV5-1 to TRBJ2-5; 7 bases align to TRBD1. With V trimmed by 0 bases and J by 5 bases, 7 bases remained unmatched. Germline CDR1 SGHRS, CDR2 YFSETQ. This CDR3 is built from 15 residues. DNA for the CDR3: TGCGCCAGCAGCTTGGGACAGGGAAAAAGGGAGACCCAGTACTTC. As protein: CASSLGQGKRETQYF.

The V call is TRBV30, the J call TRBJ1-1; D is undetermined. The germline V gene encodes CDR1 GTSNPN and CDR2 SVGIG (reference sequence). This CDR3 has 13 residues. The V and J ends lost 4 bases and 1 base respectively, with 10 bases between them. The CDR3 nucleotides read TGTGCCTGGATGAGGTCAGCGAACACTGAAGCTTTCTTT. Amino acids: CAWMRSANTEAFF.

V gene TRBV5-6 combines with J gene TRBJ1-2; D uncertain. Germline CDR1 and CDR2: SGHDT and YYEEEE. This CDR3 is built from 16 residues. Trimming removed 3 bases from V and 3 bases from J, with 18 bases in between. The CDR3 here is CASSYSPGPYYYGYTF. CDR3 DNA sequence: TGTGCCAGCAGCTATTCGCCAGGCCCCTACTACTATGGCTACACCTTC.

The rearrangement links TRBV7-9 to TRBJ2-7; no firm D call. V was cut by 5 bases and J by 1 base, with 12 bases left in between. Germline values: CDR1 SEHNR, CDR2 FQNEAQ (reference sequence). This CDR3 has 14 amino acids. CDR3 nucleotide sequence: TGTGCCAGCAGCATCGGCCCGACGTCCTACGAGCAGTACTTC. Its protein is CASSIGPTSYEQYF.

This clonotype was observed many times. The chain joins TRBV5-1 to TRBJ2-4, with TRBD2 matching 7 bases. The CDR3 has 16 amino acids. Per the germline V gene, CDR1 is SGHRS and CDR2 is YFSETQ. J lost 6 bases, V lost 4 bases, and 13 bases had no gene match. CDR3 region: CASSPSAGVLRNIQYF. DNA for the CDR3: TGCGCCAGCAGCCCCTCCGCGGGAGTCTTGCGAAACATTCAGTACTTC. Full variable domain (missing parts from reference TRBV5-1 and TRBJ2-4): KAGVTQTPRYLIKTRGQQVTLSCSPISGHRSVSWYQQTPGQGLQFLFEYFSETQRNKGNFPGRFSGRQFSNSRSEMNVSTLELGDSALYLCASSPSAGVLRNIQYFGAGTRLSVL.

This chain uses TRBV5-1 with TRBJ2-5; tentatively, D is TRBD2 (6 bases). In germline, CDR1 is SGHRS, CDR2 YFSETQ. V dropped 4 bases and J dropped 5 bases, with 18 bases sitting between them. The CDR3 consists of 15 residues. The CDR3 spells CASSPPGGSSETQYF. For the CDR3, the DNA is TGCGCCAGCAGCCCCCCTGGAGGGAGCAGTGAGACCCAGTACTTC.

This clonotype has more than one count but fewer than ten. The chain links TRBV7-3 to TRBJ1-1, with 9 positions matching TRBD1. Germline-derived CDR1 and CDR2 are SGHTA and FQGTGA. V lost 1 base to trimming and J lost 9 bases; unmatched junction nucleotides: 9. The CDR3 sequence is 15 residues long. This chain's CDR3 is CASSLKEGTGSKAFF. In DNA form, the CDR3 reads TGTGCCAGCAGCTTAAAAGAGGGGACAGGGAGTAAAGCTTTCTTT.

In its sample, this clonotype was seen a few times. The chain couples TRBV7-9 to TRBJ2-5; 7 nucleotides align to TRBD1. Trimming cost V 3 bases and J 4 bases; bases outside gene matches: 14. Germline values: CDR1 SEHNR, CDR2 FQNEAQ (reference sequence). The CDR3 has 17 residues. The CDR3 sequence: CASSLYYHRGPRETQYF. CDR3 DNA: TGTGCCAGCAGCTTGTATTATCACAGGGGACCTCGAGAGACCCAGTACTTC.